This TCR beta chain appears in the sequencing data of a study of blood T cell repertoires in COVID-19. On the study more broadly: PBMCs, B-cell-depleted T cells, or T cells provided the cDNA or gDNA that made up the material.

In the authors' methods: Nucleated cell counts were estimated from reference gene primer amplification. Sequenced by immunoSEQ multiplex PCR; TCRdb stores in-frame clones only, minus some. The DNA was the basis for D and trimming; V, J and clone size are from that table. Found here are roughly 260,000 clones, around 90% of them singletons; the top ten hold around 2.2%. CDR3 length: 15 residues. Per germline, CDR1 SGHVS and CDR2 FQNEAQ. V lost 1 base and J lost 4, with 13 bases in between. This sequence originates from a woman aged 45-65 years who had recovered from COVID-19. The gene calls are TRBV7-8 and TRBJ1-1, with D possibly TRBD1 on 5 matching bases. Sequenced sample: peripheral blood. The CDR3 here is CASSLGGRVGTEAFF. The CDR3 nucleotides read TGTGCCAGCAGCTTAGGAGGCAGGGTGGGCACTGAAGCTTTCTTT.